What follows is one TCR beta chain and its context. Its specificity is unknown. Amplification targeted the TCR beta CDR3 regions, with RNA transcripts as the source material. Second-round multiplex PCR came after first-round RT-PCR with HTBI primers. One entry per CDR3 protein results from TCRdb running MiXCR on the multiplex PCR reads. The sample has more than 550,000 distinct CDR3 sequences; under 50% are singletons. This sample is part of a study of Graves' ophthalmopathy and Graves' hyperthyroidism. Whole-study findings and limits: The model forecast ophthalmopathy progression, reaching 70.59% sensitivity and around 75% specificity.

Germline CDR1 reads SGHVS; CDR2 reads FQNEAQ. CDR3 length: 13 amino acids. Trimming cost V 8 bases and J 5 bases, with 13 bases left between them. Material: peripheral blood. This chain connects TRBV7-8 to TRBJ2-1; D gene unclear. The receptor comes from an adult man with Graves' ophthalmopathy. CDR3 DNA: TGTGCCAGCTCCGGGCTAGTCAACAATGAGCAGTTCTTC. Protein product: CASSGLVNNEQFF.